The 20 T cell receptor beta chains below all came from one sample that was sequenced in a study of cytomegalovirus exposure and HLA in healthy donors. The PCR made use of 60 Vbeta and 13 Jbeta primers. Measured with immunoSEQ multiplex PCR; TCRdb has only the in-frame clones, and not every one. The table records some 87,000 clones, around three quarters of them present only once. The specimen was PBMCs. The receptors derive from a woman between 50 and 59 years old in good health and CMV-seropositive.

By frequency in the sample, this clone is medium-sized. The J gene is TRBJ1-5, the V gene TRBV28; 8 bases map to TRBD1. The CDR3 length is 14 residues. Germline V gene sequence: CDR1 MDHEN, CDR2 SYDVKM. With V trimmed by 5 bases and J by 6 bases, 6 bases remained unmatched. For the CDR3, the DNA is TGTGCCAGCAGTATGACAGGGGCGAGTCAGCCCCAGCATTTT. Its protein product is CASSMTGASQPQHF.

This clone was picked up a small number of times. The gene calls are TRBV28 and TRBJ2-3; 7 nucleotides agree with TRBD2. Per germline, CDR1 MDHEN and CDR2 SYDVKM. The CDR3 covers 14 residues. V shed 10 bases and J 4 bases; nucleotides not matched to a gene: 11. The chain's CDR3 is CATRARELADTQYF. DNA of the CDR3: TGTGCCACCAGGGCGCGGGAGTTGGCAGATACGCAGTATTTT.

The chain couples TRBV30 to TRBJ2-3; D unresolved. Trimming removed 0 bases at V and 8 bases at J, with 9 bases between. Germline assignment: CDR1 GTSNPN and CDR2 SVGIG (reference sequence). The CDR3 sequence is 12 residues long. The CDR3: CAWSVYRATQYF. CDR3 in DNA: TGTGCCTGGAGTGTTTATAGAGCTACGCAGTATTTT. Looking up the rest from reference TRBV30 and TRBJ2-3 gives the full variable domain: SQTIHQWPATLVQPVGSPLSLECTVEGTSNPNLYWYRQAAGRGLQLLFYSVGIGQISSEVPQNLSASRPQDRQFILSSKKLLLSDSGFYLCAWSVYRATQYFGPGTRLTVL.

This clone was counted a few times. The chain employs TRBV10-1 and TRBJ2-1, with D perhaps TRBD2 (6 bases). Germline loops: CDR1 WNHNN, CDR2 SYGVQD (reference sequence). Trimming pared 7 bases from V and 5 bases from J, leaving 15 bases between. The CDR3 has 14 amino acids. In nucleotides, the CDR3 is TGCGCCAGCATTACCCGGGAGCGCAACAATGAGCAGTTCTTC. Translating gives CASITRERNNEQFF.

V and J are TRBV10-3 and TRBJ2-1; TRBD2 aligns across 9 bases. V was clipped by 3 bases and J by 7 bases; unmatched bases: 7. Looked up from germline, CDR1 is ENHRY and CDR2 is SYGVKD. This CDR3 contains 15 residues. CDR3 DNA sequence: TGTGCCATCAGTGATGCGCGGGAGGGCCGAAATGAGCAGTTCTTC. This sequence encodes CAISDAREGRNEQFF.

This rearrangement joins TRBV30 to TRBJ1-1; D gene uncertain. The V and J ends lost 7 bases and 4 bases respectively, with 16 bases between them. CDR1 is GTSNPN and CDR2 is SVGIG in the germline V gene (reference sequence). This CDR3 is built from 13 residues. CDR3 sequence reads: CASPADWGTEAFF. The CDR3 DNA follows: TGTGCCTCCCCGGCGGACTGGGGCACTGAAGCTTTCTTT.

The rearrangement links TRBV18 to TRBJ1-1; TRBD1 aligns across 8 bases. V gave up 6 bases and J gave up 2 bases; unmatched junction bases: 8. There are 15 residues in the CDR3. Germline loops: CDR1 KGHSH, CDR2 LQKENI. CDR3 DNA: TGTGCCAGCTCCCCCGCGGGACAGGTAAACACTGAAGCTTTCTTT. Protein product: CASSPAGQVNTEAFF.

V usage is TRBV19 and J usage is TRBJ2-1; no clear D. The CDR3 contains 11 residues. Germline V CDR1 and CDR2: LNHDA, SQIVND (reference sequence). V was pared by 8 bases and J by 5 bases, with 7 bases between. The CDR3 DNA reads TGTGCCAGTCGACTGAACAATGAGCAGTTCTTC. It yields the protein CASRLNNEQFF.

The genes are TRBV7-6 and TRBJ2-5; maybe TRBD2 (6 bases). The DNA end favors TRBJ2-7, so the J call may be wrong. Germline assignment: CDR1 SGHVS and CDR2 FNYEAQ. This CDR3 is built from 14 residues. Written as DNA, the CDR3 is TGTGCCAGCAGCGGCGGACTAAAAAGAGGCGAGCAGTACTTC. Translation: CASSGGLKRGEQYF.

The gene calls are TRBV5-1 and TRBJ2-7, with 9 bases lining up with TRBD1. V was pared by 3 bases and J by 3 bases, with 10 bases of the junction left unmatched. The CDR3 covers 16 residues. Looked up from germline, CDR1 is SGHRS and CDR2 is YFSETQ. The CDR3 here is CASSSGPRDRDYEQYF. CDR3 coding DNA: TGCGCCAGCAGCTCGGGCCCCCGGGACAGGGACTACGAGCAGTACTTC.

V and J are TRBV30 and TRBJ1-1; D may be TRBD1 (6 bases). Germline values: CDR1 GTSNPN, CDR2 SVGIG (reference sequence). V dropped 0 bases and J dropped 11 bases, with 16 bases sitting between them. The CDR3 consists of 13 residues. In nucleotides, the CDR3 is TGTGCCTGGAGTGTAAGTGCGGGGGCTTTGGCTTTCTTT. Its translation is CAWSVSAGALAFF.

This clone has more than one count but fewer than ten. The chain joins TRBV7-2 to TRBJ2-7; 11 nucleotides match TRBD2. V shed 0 bases and J 3 bases; nucleotides not matched to a gene: 1. This CDR3 is built from 15 residues. Germline CDR1 reads SGHTA; CDR2 reads FQGNSA. The CDR3 DNA is TGTGCCAGCAGCTTAGCGACTAGCGGGAACTACGAGCAGTACTTC. This codes for CASSLATSGNYEQYF.

The CDR3 here is CASSLSGGTSGRGGEQFF. The CDR3 DNA is TGTGCCAGCAGTTTATCTGGGGGGACTAGCGGGAGGGGAGGTGAGCAGTTCTTC. This chain links TRBV28 with TRBJ2-1, with 16 bases matching TRBD2. From germline, CDR1 is MDHEN and CDR2 SYDVKM. The ends lost 1 base at V and 9 bases at J; junction bases unmatched: 9. This CDR3 is built from 18 residues.

The DNA of the CDR3 is TGTGCCAGCAGCTTGGTGAGGACCGGGGAGCTGTTTTTT. This sequence encodes CASSLVRTGELFF. The chain has TRBV5-4 and TRBJ2-2; D gene unclear. The V gene lost 0 bases and the J gene lost 5 bases, with 5 bases spanning the gap. Looked up from germline, CDR1 is SGHNT and CDR2 is YYREEE (reference sequence). The CDR3 is made up of 13 amino acids.

In its sample, this clone was seen a few times. This rearrangement joins TRBV20-1 to TRBJ1-1, with unresolved D. The germline V and J ends were trimmed by 8 bases and 0 bases, with 7 bases remaining between them. CDR3 size: 11 residues. CDR1 and CDR2 (germline): DFQATT, SNEGSKA (reference sequence). The CDR3 DNA reads as TGCAGTCTTGTCCTGAACACTGAAGCTTTCTTT. Amino acids: CSLVLNTEAFF.

This clone has a handful of counts. The chain combines TRBV19 with TRBJ2-3; 8 bases are a match to TRBD1. The germline V gene encodes CDR1 LNHDA and CDR2 SQIVND (reference sequence). CDR3 length equals 16 residues. The ends lost 6 bases at V and 5 bases at J; junction bases unmatched: 13. The CDR3 spells CASRWTGTGGLDTQYF. In DNA, the CDR3 is TGTGCCAGTAGATGGACCGGGACAGGAGGGTTAGATACGCAGTATTTT. The full variable domain, with the rest looked up from reference TRBV19 and TRBJ2-3, is DGGITQSPKYLFRKEGQNVTLSCEQNLNHDAMYWYRQDPGQGLRLIYYSQIVNDFQKGDIAEGYSVSREKKESFPLTVTSAQKNPTAFYLCASRWTGTGGLDTQYFGPGTRLTVL.

In regard to this clone: A read error is likely, as this CDR3 ends without the conserved phenylalanine or tryptophan. V is TRBV7-7 and J is TRBJ2-3; no clear D gene. In germline, CDR1 is SSHAT, CDR2 FNYEAQ (reference sequence). The length of the CDR3 is 14 residues. The CDR3 nucleotides are TGTGCTAGCAGCTCGTGGCGGCCCTTGGTTACGCAGTATCTT. Translating gives CASSSWRPLVTQYL.

The chain joins TRBV28 to TRBJ2-1, with D perhaps TRBD2 (5 bases). Trimming stripped 5 bases from V and 9 bases from J, with 17 bases between. The CDR3 totals 14 residues. CDR1 is MDHEN, CDR2 SYDVKM, per germline. The CDR3 DNA follows: TGTGCCAGCAGTCTCTCCTCGCGGCGGGCTGAGCAGTTCTTC. The encoded protein is CASSLSSRRAEQFF. Complete variable domain (other parts from reference TRBV28 and TRBJ2-1): DVKVTQSSRYLVKRTGEKVFLECVQDMDHENMFWYRQDPGLGLRLIYFSYDVKMKEKGDIPEGYSVSREKKERFSLILESASTNQTSMYLCASSLSSRRAEQFFGPGTRLTVL.

This clone appeared a few times. The CDR3 sequence is CASLRELADRSSYNEQFF. In DNA, the CDR3 is TGTGCCAGCTTGCGGGAACTAGCGGACCGGAGCTCCTACAATGAGCAGTTCTTC. V and J are TRBV28 and TRBJ2-1, with TRBD2 identical over 8 bases. V lost 8 bases, J lost 0 bases, and 15 bases stayed unmatched. Per germline, CDR1 MDHEN and CDR2 SYDVKM. CDR3 length: 18 amino acids.

This clone was detected a few times. The chain links TRBV5-4 to TRBJ2-3; 7 bases line up with TRBD2. CDR1 SGHNT and CDR2 YYREEE come from the germline V gene (reference sequence). The CDR3 spans 15 residues. Losses at the gene ends were 2 bases for V and 3 bases for J; bases not matched to a gene: 6. CDR3 nucleotide sequence: TGTGCCAGCAGCTTAAAGGGAGGGCCGACAGATACGCAGTATTTT. Its translation is CASSLKGGPTDTQYF.